These 19 T cell receptor beta chains share one sample of origin, sequenced in a study of CD8+CD57+ T cells in acquired aplastic anemia. Genomic DNA constituted the template upon which TCR beta VDJ and CDR3 profiling was performed. From the reads, TCRdb called clonotypes with MiXCR, one entry per CDR3 protein. The sample carries about 170,000 distinct CDR3 sequences, 60% to 70% recorded once. Sequencing was carried out using sorted CD4+, CD8+, or CD8+CD57+ T cells (not recorded which) from PBMCs. Receptors were obtained from a human donor in good health.

This chain uses TRBV6-5 with TRBJ2-3; D is unclear. This CDR3 spans 13 amino acids. V was cut by 6 bases and J by 5 bases, with 12 bases left in between. Looked up from germline, CDR1 is MNHEY and CDR2 is SVGAGI. Written as DNA, the CDR3 is TGTGCCAGCAGCCCCCTATCCGAAGATACGCAGTATTTT. Translating it yields CASSPLSEDTQYF.

This clonotype was found many times. V gene TRBV9 combines with J gene TRBJ1-1, with D perhaps matching TRBD1 (6 bases). This CDR3 has 14 residues. V lost 4 bases to trimming and J lost 3 bases, with 13 bases between them. Germline V CDR1 and CDR2: SGDLS, YYNGEE. In DNA form, the CDR3 reads TGTGCCAGCAGCCCCGGACAGAGCCACACTGAAGCTTTCTTT. Residues: CASSPGQSHTEAFF.

This rearrangement joins TRBV15 to TRBJ1-4; possible D gene TRBD1, 5 bases. The V gene's germline CDR1 is LNHNV and CDR2 YYDKDF (reference sequence). The CDR3 sequence is 13 residues long. Trimming took 1 base from V and 8 from J, leaving 8 bases between them. CDR3 in DNA: TGTGCCACCAGCAGAGGGGGGGTGGAAAAACTGTTTTTT. It is translated as CATSRGGVEKLFF.

This chain joins TRBV5-6 and TRBJ2-1, with 12 nucleotides matching TRBD2. CDR1 and CDR2 (germline): SGHDT, YYEEEE. Trimming removed 2 bases from V and 8 bases from J; junction bases left unmatched: 8. The CDR3 spans 16 residues. CDR3 amino acids: CASSFRLAGAADEQFF. The CDR3 DNA reads as TGTGCCAGCAGCTTCCGACTAGCGGGGGCCGCCGATGAGCAGTTCTTC.

This clonotype has only a few counts. The chain carries TRBV7-9 and TRBJ1-1, with D unclear. CDR3 length: 13 residues. The V gene lost 7 bases and the J gene lost 7 bases, with 16 bases spanning the gap. Germline CDR1 and CDR2: SEHNR and FQNEAQ (reference sequence). The CDR3: CASTTQGSREAFF. The CDR3 region has the DNA TGTGCCAGCACCACTCAAGGATCACGTGAAGCTTTCTTT.

The genes are TRBV28 and TRBJ1-5; no firm D call. This CDR3 is built from 14 residues. Germline loops: CDR1 MDHEN, CDR2 SYDVKM. The V and J ends lost 6 bases and 1 base respectively, with 10 bases between them. In DNA, the CDR3 is TGTGCCAGCAGGTTTGGGGTGAGCAATCAGCCCCAGCATTTT. It yields the protein CASRFGVSNQPQHF.

The chain joins TRBV7-2 to TRBJ1-4, with D possibly matching TRBD1 (6 bases). This CDR3 is 13 amino acids long. V was pared by 8 bases and J by 5 bases, with 12 bases between. Germline V lookup: CDR1 SGHTA, CDR2 FQGNSA. The DNA of the CDR3 is TGTGCCAGCCGGGGGGCGCCGAATGAAAAACTGTTTTTT. The encoded protein is CASRGAPNEKLFF.

The chain links TRBV9 to TRBJ1-1; D is possibly TRBD1 (6 bases). This CDR3 has 14 residues. Trimming pared 4 bases from V and 2 bases from J, leaving 12 bases between. Per germline, CDR1 SGDLS and CDR2 YYNGEE. The CDR3 DNA is TGTGCCAGCAGCTTGTCAGGGGAAAACACTGAAGCTTTCTTT. It codes for CASSLSGENTEAFF. The full variable domain, rest sourced from reference TRBV9 and TRBJ1-1, is DSGVTQTPKHLITATGQRVTLRCSPRSGDLSVYWYQQSLDQGLQFLIQYYNGEERAKGNILERFSAQQFPDLHSELNLSSLELGDSALYFCASSLSGENTEAFFGQGTRLTVV.

This clonotype was recorded only once. The chain carries TRBV10-3 and TRBJ1-6; TRBD1 might be the D (5 bases). Germline values: CDR1 ENHRY, CDR2 SYGVKD. The CDR3 length is 16 residues. V gave up 1 base and J gave up 7 bases, with 14 bases separating them. The CDR3 region has the DNA TGTGCCATCAGTGAGTTCAAAACCCGGGGGAATTCACCCCTCCACTTT. This gives the protein CAISEFKTRGNSPLHF.

This clonotype was found once. At one end the junction does not follow the germline gene, possibly because of a read error. The rearrangement uses TRBV5-1 and TRBJ2-7; D not resolved. The CDR3 covers 11 residues. CDR1 is SGHRS and CDR2 is YFSETQ in the germline V gene. The CDR3 sequence is CASSLGYAQYF. DNA for the CDR3: TGCGCCAGCAGCTTAGGGTACGCGCAGTACTTC.

The rearrangement links TRBV3-1 to TRBJ2-5, with 13 bases matching TRBD2. V dropped 4 bases and J dropped 2; count of bases not matched to a gene: 7. Germline loops: CDR1 LGHDT, CDR2 YNNKEL (reference sequence). CDR3 length: 17 residues. The CDR3 region is CASSRPPTSGGQETQYF. CDR3 DNA sequence: TGTGCCAGCAGCCGTCCACCGACTAGCGGGGGGCAAGAGACCCAGTACTTC.

This rearrangement joins TRBV9 to TRBJ2-2; 7 bases are shared with TRBD1. The junction had 6 bases not matched to a gene; V was cut back by 4 bases and J by 0 bases. The CDR3 has 16 residues. Germline V gives CDR1 SGDLS, CDR2 YYNGEE. The CDR3 sequence: CASSTGQVSNTGELFF. Written as DNA, the CDR3 is TGTGCCAGCAGCACCGGACAGGTTTCGAACACCGGGGAGCTGTTTTTT. The whole variable domain, remainder taken from reference TRBV9 and TRBJ2-2, is DSGVTQTPKHLITATGQRVTLRCSPRSGDLSVYWYQQSLDQGLQFLIQYYNGEERAKGNILERFSAQQFPDLHSELNLSSLELGDSALYFCASSTGQVSNTGELFFGEGSRLTVL.

Only one count was recorded for this clonotype. The J gene is TRBJ2-5, the V gene TRBV7-2; no firm D call. The CDR3 has 13 residues. The germline V gene encodes CDR1 SGHTA and CDR2 FQGNSA. Trimming removed 5 bases at V and 4 bases at J, with 11 bases between. Here the CDR3 DNA reads TGTGCCAGCAGCCCCGTAGCCGGAGAGACCCAGTACTTC. Residues: CASSPVAGETQYF.

The chain uses TRBV10-1 and TRBJ2-5, with 13 bases lining up with TRBD2. With 5 bases clipped from V and 5 bases from J, the junction kept 5 bases outside the gene matches. CDR3 length equals 15 residues. Germline CDR1 and CDR2: WNHNN and SYGVQD (reference sequence). The CDR3 region has the DNA TGCGCCAGCAGTCCCGGACTAGCGGGAGACGAGACCCAGTACTTC. Protein product: CASSPGLAGDETQYF.

This clonotype was counted many times. The chain employs TRBV9 and TRBJ1-2, with TRBD1 matching 7 bases. Germline assignment: CDR1 SGDLS and CDR2 YYNGEE. V lost 4 bases, J lost 4 bases, and 10 bases stayed unmatched. This CDR3 has 15 amino acids. The DNA for the CDR3 is TGTGCCAGCAGCCCCGGTGGACAGGCGGGCTATGGCTACACCTTC. Amino acid sequence: CASSPGGQAGYGYTF. The complete variable domain, with remaining parts taken from reference TRBV9 and TRBJ1-2, reads DSGVTQTPKHLITATGQRVTLRCSPRSGDLSVYWYQQSLDQGLQFLIQYYNGEERAKGNILERFSAQQFPDLHSELNLSSLELGDSALYFCASSPGGQAGYGYTFGSGTRLTVV.

V usage is TRBV19 and J usage is TRBJ1-2; D gene unclear. The CDR3 spans 15 residues. Germline assignment: CDR1 LNHDA and CDR2 SQIVND (reference sequence). Trimming cost V 1 base and J 8 bases, with 17 bases left between them. The CDR3 spells CASSIAIARTRGYTF. As DNA, the CDR3 is TGTGCCAGTAGTATAGCAATCGCCCGCACCCGGGGCTACACCTTC.

The V and J genes are TRBV9 and TRBJ2-5; no clear D gene. CDR3 length equals 13 residues. Trimming stripped 3 bases from V and 7 bases from J, with 13 bases between. Germline CDR1 is SGDLS and CDR2 is YYNGEE. CDR3 in DNA: TGTGCCAGCAGCGGGGATGGCTTAGGGACCCAGTACTTC. The encoded protein is CASSGDGLGTQYF.

This chain connects TRBV20-1 to TRBJ2-1, with TRBD2 matching over 9 bases. There are 17 residues in the CDR3. Trimming took 3 bases from V and 8 from J; bases not matched to a gene: 17. Germline loops: CDR1 DFQATT, CDR2 SNEGSKA (reference sequence). The CDR3 is CSARGRGGGRAWHEQFF. The CDR3 region has the DNA TGCAGTGCTAGGGGCAGGGGAGGCGGGAGGGCTTGGCATGAGCAGTTCTTC.

The chain is built from TRBV7-3 and TRBJ2-2, with D possibly matching TRBD1 (5 bases). Per the germline V gene, CDR1 is SGHTA and CDR2 is FQGTGA. This CDR3 contains 15 residues. Deletions cut 3 bases from V and 0 bases from J, with 8 bases between. The CDR3 region has the DNA TGTGCCAGCAGCTTGCAGGGTGCGAACACCGGGGAGCTGTTTTTT. It yields the protein CASSLQGANTGELFF.